The 26 T cell receptor beta chains listed next were all sequenced from one sample in a study of T-cell memory formation after mild COVID-19. TCRdb re-derived calls from the 5' RACE reads in MiXCR, one entry per CDR3 protein. The sample carries some 280,000 distinct CDR3 sequences, roughly 17% recorded once. The sample taken for sequencing was PBMCs or a T cell subset sorted from them (not recorded which). The receptors come from a man younger than 35 who had mild COVID-19 (a few samples of this study predate the infection). Cell type and time point are not known.

This clonotype was observed many times. The chain has TRBV11-3 and TRBJ2-7, with 14 bases matching TRBD2. CDR1 is SGHNT, CDR2 YENEEA, per germline. The CDR3 covers 16 residues. V lost 7 bases and J lost 0; bases outside the gene matches: 5. CDR3 amino acids: CASTRTSGGCSYEQYV. The CDR3 region has the DNA TGTGCCAGCACACGGACTAGCGGGGGGTGCTCCTACGAGCAGTACGTC.

This clonotype was counted a few times. The CDR3 coding sequence is TGTGCCAGCAGCCGCTTCGGGGCCAAGGGGCAATTTCCGGAGACCCAGTACTTC. Amino acids: CASSRFGAKGQFPETQYF. The chain uses TRBV3-1 and TRBJ2-5; D may be TRBD1 or TRBD2 (5 bases each). CDR1 and CDR2 from the germline V gene are LGHDT and YNNKEL (reference sequence). There are 18 residues in the CDR3. Trimming shortened V by 4 bases and J by 5 bases, and 26 bases separated the two germline ends.

Ten or more counts support this clonotype. J is TRBJ1-3 and V is TRBV18, with D possibly being TRBD1 (6 bases). This CDR3 spans 16 amino acids. The V gene's germline CDR1 is KGHSH and CDR2 LQKENI. The V and J ends lost 3 bases and 0 bases respectively, with 12 bases between them. The chain's CDR3 is CASSPSQGFSGNTIYF. CDR3 DNA sequence: TGTGCCAGCTCACCGTCCCAGGGGTTCTCTGGAAACACCATATATTTT.

The chain is built from TRBV11-2 and TRBJ1-1; no reliable D call. This CDR3 is 15 amino acids long. The V end was cut by 5 bases, the J end by 0 bases, with 13 bases between. CDR1 SGHAT and CDR2 FQNNGV come from the germline V gene. CDR3 residues: CASSPVGGVNTEAFF. In DNA form, the CDR3 reads TGTGCCAGCAGCCCAGTAGGCGGTGTGAACACTGAAGCTTTCTTT.

This chain uses TRBV9 with TRBJ2-2, with TRBD2 identical over 16 bases. This CDR3 is built from 19 residues. Germline-derived CDR1 and CDR2 are SGDLS and YYNGEE. Trimming cost V 2 bases and J 6 bases; bases outside gene matches: 10. CDR3 sequence (DNA): TGTGCCAGCAGCGTCCAGGGACTAGCGGGGGGGCTAAGGTCCGGGGAGCTGTTTTTT. Its protein product is CASSVQGLAGGLRSGELFF.

This clonotype was picked up a small number of times. The genes are TRBV19 and TRBJ2-1; 7 bases map to TRBD2. The V gene's germline CDR1 is LNHDA and CDR2 SQIVND (reference sequence). J was trimmed by 10 bases and V by 3 bases; bases with no gene match: 3. CDR3 length equals 12 residues. This CDR3 reads CASSIGGREQFF. CDR3 nucleotide sequence: TGTGCCAGTAGTATCGGGGGGAGGGAGCAGTTCTTC.

The rearrangement links TRBV29-1 to TRBJ2-1, with 8 positions matching TRBD1. Trimming cost V 4 bases and J 8 bases; bases outside gene matches: 7. This CDR3 has 13 amino acids. The germline CDR1 and CDR2 sequences are SQVTM and ANQGSEA. The CDR3 nucleotides read TGCAGCGTTGTGCAGGGGGCGACCGATGAGCAGTTCTTC. Amino acids: CSVVQGATDEQFF.

There are a few counts of this clonotype. V gene TRBV6-5 combines with J gene TRBJ2-5, with a possible D match to TRBD2 (6 bases). The CDR3 length is 15 residues. The germline V gene encodes CDR1 MNHEY and CDR2 SVGAGI. Trimming left V 6 bases short and J 4 bases short, with 18 bases between. This CDR3 is CASSWGGGNIETQYF. The CDR3 nucleotides are TGTGCCAGCAGCTGGGGTGGGGGGAATATAGAGACCCAGTACTTC.

This clonotype was observed many times. The chain uses TRBV6-2 or TRBV6-3 and TRBJ2-7, with D unclear. The CDR3 runs to 11 residues. Trimming stripped 0 bases from V and 7 bases from J, with 4 bases between. CDR1 MNHEY and CDR2 SVGEGT come from the germline V gene. CDR3 coding DNA: TGTGCCAGCAGTTACTCCAATGAGCAGTACTTC. As protein: CASSYSNEQYF.

This clonotype was observed a handful of times. This chain uses TRBV12-3 or TRBV12-4 with TRBJ2-6; D may be TRBD1 (6 bases). V was clipped by 3 bases and J by 0 bases, with 12 bases between them. The CDR3 is 17 residues long. Here the CDR3 DNA reads TGTGCCAGCAGTTTTTCAGGGGAGCTCTCTGGGGCCAACGTCCTGACTTTC. Its protein product is CASSFSGELSGANVLTF.

The chain couples TRBV18 to TRBJ1-2, with 8 bases that match TRBD1. Losses at the gene ends were 5 bases for V and 8 bases for J; bases not matched to a gene: 7. CDR1 KGHSH and CDR2 LQKENI come from the germline V gene. The CDR3 is 13 residues long. The CDR3 is CASSKGQEFGYTF. CDR3 nucleotides: TGTGCCAGCTCAAAGGGACAGGAATTCGGCTACACCTTC.

The gene calls are TRBV5-6 and TRBJ1-6; D call uncertain. The germline CDR1 and CDR2 sequences are SGHDT and YYEEEE. The CDR3 sequence is 14 residues long. V was trimmed by 4 bases and J by 2 bases, leaving 7 bases between them. CDR3 in amino acids: CASSDSTYNSPLHF. The CDR3 coding sequence is TGTGCCAGCAGCGACTCAACCTATAATTCACCCCTCCACTTT.

The chain has TRBV20-1 and TRBJ1-4, with a possible D match to TRBD1 (5 bases). Germline loops: CDR1 DFQATT, CDR2 SNEGSKA (reference sequence). CDR3 size: 14 residues. The V and J ends lost 3 bases and 7 bases respectively, with 15 bases between them. CDR3 amino acids: CSASGTEQVEKLFF. CDR3 nucleotides: TGCAGTGCTAGTGGGACGGAGCAGGTTGAAAAACTGTTTTTT.

This clonotype was counted between two and nine times. The V call is TRBV6-6, the J call TRBJ2-5, with TRBD2 matching 9 bases. CDR3 size: 15 residues. V lost 0 bases, J lost 5 bases, and 4 bases stayed unmatched. Germline loops: CDR1 MNHNY, CDR2 SVGAGI (reference sequence). CDR3 residues: CASSYSAGGFETQYF. As DNA, the CDR3 is TGTGCCAGCAGTTACTCAGCGGGGGGATTTGAGACCCAGTACTTC.

The chain links TRBV20-1 to TRBJ1-2; 7 bases fit TRBD1. Germline CDR1 and CDR2: DFQATT and SNEGSKA (reference sequence). CDR3 length: 14 residues. V shed 3 bases and J 8 bases; nucleotides not matched to a gene: 12. CDR3 region: CSASTRQGAAGYTF. The DNA for the CDR3 is TGCAGTGCTAGCACCCGACAGGGTGCAGCGGGCTACACCTTC.

This clonotype was counted a few times. The chain recombines TRBV5-4 with TRBJ2-2, with D possibly TRBD1 on 6 matching bases. With 6 bases removed from V and 1 base from J, the gap between germline ends came to 13 bases. Germline loops: CDR1 SGHNT, CDR2 YYREEE (reference sequence). The CDR3 contains 15 residues. The CDR3 region has the DNA TGTGCCAGCATCCCGGACAGTCAGAACACCGGGGAGCTGTTTTTT. Its protein product is CASIPDSQNTGELFF.

This sequence joins TRBV7-6 and TRBJ2-3; no firm D call. This CDR3 is 14 amino acids long. Germline assignment: CDR1 SGHVS and CDR2 FNYEAQ. V was cut by 8 bases and J by 0 bases, with 12 bases left in between. The CDR3 here is CASSVSLSTDTQYF. CDR3 bases: TGTGCCAGCTCTGTGTCCCTAAGCACAGATACGCAGTATTTT.

The chain uses TRBV7-2 and TRBJ2-4; the D gene is possibly TRBD2 (6 bases). The CDR3 totals 14 residues. Germline CDR1 reads SGHTA; CDR2 reads FQGNSA. V was shortened by 7 bases and J by 1 base, with 11 bases between the two germline ends. As DNA, the CDR3 is TGTGCCAGCACCACTGGGGGGGCCAAAAACATTCAGTACTTC. It translates to CASTTGGAKNIQYF.

This clonotype has a count of ten or more. The chain has TRBV9 and TRBJ2-3, with TRBD2 as a possible D gene (6 bases). The CDR3 has 13 amino acids. CDR1 SGDLS and CDR2 YYNGEE come from the germline V gene. Trimming took 5 bases from V and 1 from J, leaving 8 bases between them. The DNA of the CDR3 is TGTGCCAGCAGGGGGGAGGGCACAGATACGCAGTATTTT. It yields the protein CASRGEGTDTQYF. Full variable domain (outside the CDR3, taken from reference TRBV9 and TRBJ2-3): DSGVTQTPKHLITATGQRVTLRCSPRSGDLSVYWYQQSLDQGLQFLIQYYNGEERAKGNILERFSAQQFPDLHSELNLSSLELGDSALYFCASRGEGTDTQYFGPGTRLTVL.

This clonotype has only a few counts. The V call is TRBV10-3, the J call TRBJ2-3, with unresolved D. The CDR3 has 13 residues. Trimming pared 8 bases from V and 0 bases from J, leaving 9 bases between. The germline V gene encodes CDR1 ENHRY and CDR2 SYGVKD. CDR3 in amino acids: CAIRIGSTDTQYF. The CDR3 DNA reads TGTGCCATCCGGATCGGTAGCACAGATACGCAGTATTTT.

This clonotype was observed many times. Here the CDR3 DNA reads TGTGCCAGCAGCGTCTTGGGGAATCAGCCCCAGCATTTT. It is translated as CASSVLGNQPQHF. The chain links TRBV12-3 or TRBV12-4 to TRBJ1-5; D ambiguous. This CDR3 has 13 amino acids. Trimming took off 6 bases at V and 4 bases at J, with 10 bases between the two ends.

V and J are TRBV4-1 and TRBJ2-2, with no clear D. The V end was cut by 1 base, the J end by 2 bases, with 11 bases between. This CDR3 has 16 amino acids. Germline-derived CDR1 and CDR2 are MGHRA and YSYEKL. CDR3 bases: TGCGCCAGCAGCCAAGTCGGAGCAGTAAACACCGGGGAGCTGTTTTTT. It encodes CASSQVGAVNTGELFF.

The genes are TRBV20-1 and TRBJ2-7, with a tentative D call TRBD1 (6 bases). Germline assignment: CDR1 DFQATT and CDR2 SNEGSKA (reference sequence). V was cut by 6 bases and J by 1 base, with 10 bases left in between. The CDR3 contains 12 residues. For the CDR3, the DNA is TGCAGTGCGGGGGACAATTCCTACGAGCAGTACTTC. Translated, it gives CSAGDNSYEQYF.

This clonotype occurred once. V gene TRBV5-1 combines with J gene TRBJ2-6; the D gene is possibly TRBD2 (5 bases). CDR1 and CDR2 (germline): SGHRS, YFSETQ. This CDR3 spans 18 amino acids. Trimming took 5 bases from V and 0 from J, leaving 18 bases between them. The CDR3 DNA sequence: TGCGCCAGCAGAGCGACGACGGGGTATGGCTCTGGGGCCAACGTCCTGACTTTC. Amino acid sequence: CASRATTGYGSGANVLTF.

This clonotype was counted a few times. The chain has TRBV6-2 or TRBV6-3 and TRBJ2-3; D might be TRBD1 (5 bases). Germline values: CDR1 MNHEY, CDR2 SVGEGT. V dropped 5 bases and J dropped 1 base, with 10 bases sitting between them. This CDR3 has 14 residues. CDR3 DNA sequence: TGTGCCAGCAGTCCTACGACAGGCACAGATACGCAGTATTTT. As protein: CASSPTTGTDTQYF.

The table lists this clonotype with many counts. This chain links TRBV5-4 with TRBJ2-5; D tentatively fits TRBD1 or TRBD2 (6 bases each). V dropped 8 bases and J dropped 5 bases, with 10 bases sitting between them. The CDR3 is 11 amino acids. Germline values: CDR1 SGHNT, CDR2 YYREEE (reference sequence). The CDR3 region has the DNA TGTGCCAGTAAAGGGGGGGAGACCCAGTACTTC. Translated, it gives CASKGGETQYF.